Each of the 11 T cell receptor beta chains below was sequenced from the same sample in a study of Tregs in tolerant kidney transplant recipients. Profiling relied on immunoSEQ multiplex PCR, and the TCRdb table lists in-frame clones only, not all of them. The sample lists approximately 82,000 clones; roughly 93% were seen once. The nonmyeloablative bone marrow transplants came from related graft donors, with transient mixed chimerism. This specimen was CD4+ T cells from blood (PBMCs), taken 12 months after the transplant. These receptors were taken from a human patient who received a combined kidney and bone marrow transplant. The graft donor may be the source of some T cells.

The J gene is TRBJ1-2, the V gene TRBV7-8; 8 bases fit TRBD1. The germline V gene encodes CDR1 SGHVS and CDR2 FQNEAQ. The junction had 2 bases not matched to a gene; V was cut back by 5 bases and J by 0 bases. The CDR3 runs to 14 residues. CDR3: CASSPQGANYGYTF. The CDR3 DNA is TGTGCCAGCAGCCCACAGGGGGCTAACTATGGCTACACCTTC.

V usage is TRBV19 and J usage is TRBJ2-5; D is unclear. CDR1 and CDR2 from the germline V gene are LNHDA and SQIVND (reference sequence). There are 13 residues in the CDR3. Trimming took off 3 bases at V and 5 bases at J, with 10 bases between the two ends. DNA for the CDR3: TGTGCCAGTAGTATGGTTGGGCGCGAGACCCAGTACTTC. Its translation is CASSMVGRETQYF.

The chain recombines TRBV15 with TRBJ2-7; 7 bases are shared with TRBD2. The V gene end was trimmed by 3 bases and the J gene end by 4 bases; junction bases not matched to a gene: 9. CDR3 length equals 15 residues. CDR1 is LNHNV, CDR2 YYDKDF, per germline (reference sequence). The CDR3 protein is CATSRGGTSLYEQYF. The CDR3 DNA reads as TGTGCCACCAGCAGGGGAGGGACTTCTCTTTACGAGCAGTACTTC.

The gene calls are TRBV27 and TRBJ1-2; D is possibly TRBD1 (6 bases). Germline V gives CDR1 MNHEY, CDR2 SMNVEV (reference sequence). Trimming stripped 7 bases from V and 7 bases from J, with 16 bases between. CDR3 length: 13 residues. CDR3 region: CASMGTGLTGYTF. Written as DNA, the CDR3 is TGTGCCAGCATGGGAACAGGGTTGACTGGCTACACCTTC.

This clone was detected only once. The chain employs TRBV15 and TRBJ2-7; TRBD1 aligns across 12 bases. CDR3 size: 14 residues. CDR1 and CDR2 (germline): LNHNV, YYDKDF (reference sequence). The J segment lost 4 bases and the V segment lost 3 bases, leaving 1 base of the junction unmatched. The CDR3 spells CATSRGQGAYEQYF. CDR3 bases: TGTGCCACCAGCAGGGGACAGGGGGCGTACGAGCAGTACTTC.

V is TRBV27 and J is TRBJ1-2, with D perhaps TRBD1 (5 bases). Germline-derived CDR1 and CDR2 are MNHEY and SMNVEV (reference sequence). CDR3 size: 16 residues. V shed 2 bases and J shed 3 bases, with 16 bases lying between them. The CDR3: CASSLGRGRLDYGYTF. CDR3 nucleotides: TGTGCCAGCAGTTTAGGGAGGGGACGTTTAGACTATGGCTACACCTTC.

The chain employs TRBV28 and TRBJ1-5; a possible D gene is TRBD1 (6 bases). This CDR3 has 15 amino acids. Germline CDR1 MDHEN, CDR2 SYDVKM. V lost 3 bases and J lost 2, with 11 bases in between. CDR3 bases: TGTGCCAGCAGTTTTTCGGGGGGCGGCAATCAGCCCCAGCATTTT. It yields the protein CASSFSGGGNQPQHF.

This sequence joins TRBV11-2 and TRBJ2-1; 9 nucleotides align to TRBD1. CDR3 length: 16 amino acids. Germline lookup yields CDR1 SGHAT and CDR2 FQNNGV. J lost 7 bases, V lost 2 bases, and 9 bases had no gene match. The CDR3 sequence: CASSLTGQGPENEQFF. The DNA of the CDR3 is TGTGCCAGCAGCTTAACAGGACAGGGGCCGGAGAATGAGCAGTTCTTC.

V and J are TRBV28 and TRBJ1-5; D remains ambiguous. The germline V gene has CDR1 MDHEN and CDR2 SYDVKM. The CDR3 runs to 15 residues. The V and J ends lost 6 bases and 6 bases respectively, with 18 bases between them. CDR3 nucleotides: TGTGCCAGCAGGTTACCCATTTGGCGGAGTCAGCCCCAGCATTTT. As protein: CASRLPIWRSQPQHF.

The CDR3 DNA follows: TGTGCCAGCAGCCAAGCAAATCTGCTCAGCGGGGAGCTGTTTTTT. It codes for CASSQANLLSGELFF. The chain joins TRBV14 to TRBJ2-2; D remains ambiguous. Germline CDR1 and CDR2: SGHDN and FVKESK. This CDR3 has 15 residues. The germline V and J ends were trimmed by 1 base and 7 bases, with 13 bases remaining between them.

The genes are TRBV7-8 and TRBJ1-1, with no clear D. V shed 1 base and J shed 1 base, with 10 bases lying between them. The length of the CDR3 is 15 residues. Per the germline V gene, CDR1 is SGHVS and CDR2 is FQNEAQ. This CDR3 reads CASSLEAGWNTEAFF. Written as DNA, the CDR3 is TGTGCCAGCAGCTTAGAGGCGGGTTGGAACACTGAAGCTTTCTTT. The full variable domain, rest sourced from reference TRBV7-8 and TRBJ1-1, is GAGVSQSPRYKVAKRGQDVALRCDPISGHVSLFWYQQALGQGPEFLTYFQNEAQLDKSGLPSDRFFAERPEGSVSTLKIQRTQQEDSAVYLCASSLEAGWNTEAFFGQGTRLTVV.